This TCR beta chain was recovered during a study of cytomegalovirus exposure and HLA in healthy donors. Notes on this clone: What it recognizes is unknown.

The PCR made use of 60 Vbeta and 13 Jbeta primers. Measured with immunoSEQ multiplex PCR; TCRdb has only the in-frame clones, and not every one. Of more than 80,000 clones listed, approximately 82% were seen once; the top ten hold 3% to 4%. Findings of the study overall: Productive status was seen about 87% or about 30% of the time for most TCR beta V segments in an earlier analysis. A later analysis showed HLA-associated TCR beta chains outstripping equally common others in clonal expansion. Presence/absence analyses supposed approximately even sequencing depth among donors. Further analysis was carried out later, and it showed several of the most significant clusters appearing linked to common viral pathogens.

Germline-derived CDR1 and CDR2 are SGDLS and YYNGEE. The V end lost 1 base, the J end lost 9 bases, and 20 bases lay between the germline ends. The CDR3 has 16 amino acids. The chain employs TRBV9 and TRBJ2-1, with D maybe TRBD2 (7 bases). The sample comprised PBMCs. The receptor was derived from a female donor in good health and CMV-seropositive. CDR3 nucleotide sequence: TGTGCCAGCAGCGTACCGGCGGGGGCAGGGGCAGGTGAGCAGTTCTTC. Amino acids: CASSVPAGAGAGEQFF.